A single T cell receptor beta chain is shown here with its context. Its antigen target is currently unknown. The junction differs from germline at one of its ends, possibly a read error. The sample comes from a study of CD8+CD57+ T cells in acquired aplastic anemia (dated by TCRdb to 2016 to 2019). For the study in its entirety: Extracted DNA from sorted CD4+ and CD8+ cells averaged approximately 3 ug, ranging from roughly 0.17 to 30 ug. CD8+CD57+ expansion was defined as frequency above the mean frequency observed in healthy subjects. Overall study outcomes, separate from this receptor: Roughly 30 CD8+ CDR3 sequences were shared between patients and controls but appeared highly expressed in patients and within their immunodominant clones. Between patients and healthy controls, no significant difference in CD8+ Simpson's diversity was found (P=0.060).

Genomic DNA was used as template for profiling of TCR beta VDJ combinations and CDR3 sequences. TCR repertoire sequencing was run on an Illumina HiSeq 2000. Per the original workflow: Repertoires were assessed using TRBV/TRBJ rearrangement plots, CDR3 size and DJ length profiles, and Simpson's diversity index. The most abundant DNA sequence in the deep sequencing data was defined as the immunodominant clone. CDR3 amino acid sequences were checked for sharing between subjects and were compared against published repertoires and the VDJdb database. The public reads were run again by TCRdb, first through fastp at Q25 and then through MiXCR, and only productive beta chains were kept. Every entry covers one CDR3 protein and lists the most common genes and DNA from its rows. TCRdb, not the original authors, processed these V and J calls. The sample table lists roughly 200,000 distinct CDR3 sequences, around 63% of them with a count of one. The ten top clones hold roughly 42% of the sample.

Patients chosen for sequencing had shown expansion of CD8+CD57+ cells by flow cytometry. Severe acquired aplastic anemia was diagnosed in all patients according to International Study of Aplastic Anemia and Agranulocytosis and Camitta criteria. At the time blood was sampled, none of the patients had received any therapy. In the study, sorted CD4+ and CD8+ blood T cells from patients with severe aplastic anemia and from healthy subjects underwent deep sequencing of TCR repertoires. Patients were enrolled under clinicaltrials.gov protocols 00001620, 01623167, 00001397, 00071045, 00081523 and 00961064 in the USA. Ficoll-Paque density gradient centrifugation was used to isolate peripheral blood mononuclear cells. Before DNA was extracted, CD4+ and CD8+ T cells were sorted using either FACS or magnetic beads. The sequence derives from a human donor with aplastic anemia. Sequencing was carried out using sorted CD4+, CD8+, or CD8+CD57+ T cells (not recorded which) from PBMCs.

CDR3 region: CASTDTDKGTEAFF. The nucleotide sequence is TGTGCCAGCACTGACACCGACAAAGGGACTGAAGCTTTCTTT. The chain employs TRBV6-4 and TRBJ1-1, with an unclear D gene assignment. The CDR3 contains 14 residues, cysteine and phenylalanine counted. Only the CDR3 DNA is retained, 42 bases long and in frame from the first base. CDR1 and CDR2, per the germline V gene, are MRHNA and SNTAGT.